This TCR beta chain was captured by sequencing in a study of T cell repertoires in cytomegalovirus infection. At the level of the study: In public TCR beta signatures, there were indications of both CMV infection and matching HLA type. General study points: Cumulative frequency of public TCR beta families picked out carriers of CMV plus the relevant HLA.

In TCRdb, the reads were re-called with MiXCR into one record per CDR3 protein. The table shows about 920,000 distinct CDR3 sequences, with roughly 30% occurring only once. A word on this clonotype: Its antigen is currently unknown. One end of the junction is discordant with germline, which a read error may explain.

The clonotype originates from a human donor in good health (CMV status not recorded). Some clones in this sample may be carry-over from other donors' samples. The material sequenced was cultured CD8+ T cells from PBMCs, taken from culture after CMV antigen stimulation.

For the CDR3, the DNA is TGTGTCAGCACTAAGGGTCCCTCTGGAAACACCATATATTTT. Its translation is CVSTKGPSGNTIYF. J is TRBJ1-3 and V is TRBV6-6; no firm D call. CDR1 and CDR2 (germline): MNHNY, SVGAGI (reference sequence). This CDR3 region has 14 residues.